Below, one T cell receptor beta chain is given with its context. Its antigen is not known. TCRdb keeps only in-frame clones here, not all; method: immunoSEQ multiplex PCR. The sample has about 680,000 clones; roughly nine tenths are singletons. The data are from a study of Ad26.COV2.S vaccination and SARS-CoV-2 variants. As for the study in general: Of the COV1001 trial arms, the Ad26.COV2.S arm included the donor. Once, or twice with 56 days between doses, Ad26.COV2.S was given intramuscularly.

General study findings and limits: Estimates derived from TCR breadth and depth analyses may have underestimated total T cell responses. Substantial breadth was reportedly displayed by spike-specific CD8+ and CD4+ T cell responses after vaccination.

Trimming shortened V by 5 bases and J by 1 base, and 14 bases separated the two germline ends. The germline gives CDR1 MRHNA, CDR2 SNTAGT. This CDR3 spans 15 amino acids. Regarding treatment: around 19 received Ad26.COV2.S at low or high dose, single or two shots; roughly 5 received placebo; per-sample allocation not given. Sampling happened 63 days after the first vaccine or placebo injection. J is TRBJ1-1 and V is TRBV6-4, with a weak D call TRBD1 (5 bases). The sequencing here drew on peripheral blood, taken in a trial of Ad26.COV2.S vaccine versus placebo. This clonotype originated in a person between 18 and 65 years old who received the Ad26.COV2.S COVID-19 vaccine or a placebo. This CDR3 is CASSSPRGWNTEAFF. CDR3 DNA sequence: TGTGCCAGCAGTTCTCCACGGGGCTGGAACACTGAAGCTTTCTTT.